This TCR beta chain was captured by sequencing in a study of technical replicates of blood from a handful of donors. The CDR3 sequence is 12 residues long. V was pared by 7 bases and J by 7 bases, with 14 bases between. Germline V CDR1 and CDR2: MNHNS, SASEGT. Produced via immunoSEQ multiplex PCR; TCRdb's table is partial and in-frame only. The data show about 64,000 clones, 86% seen once. The chain recombines TRBV6-1 with TRBJ2-7, with D possibly TRBD1 on 6 matching bases. The specimen was PBMCs. The source is a human donor in good health. Some clones in this sample may be carry-over from other donors' samples. The CDR3 sequence: CASNHRVYEQYF. In DNA form, the CDR3 reads TGTGCCAGCAACCACAGGGTATATGAGCAGTACTTC.